The 10 T cell receptor beta chains below all came from one sample that was sequenced in a study of OX40 agonist ivuxolimab in advanced cancers. Assay: immunoSEQ multiplex PCR; the TCRdb copy retains only in-frame clones and omits some. The sample consists of 10,000 to 13,000 clones, around three quarters of them appearing once. The sample was CD4+ or CD8+ T cells sorted from blood, taken in a trial of the OX40 agonist ivuxolimab. These TCRs come from an adult with an advanced solid tumor such as melanoma, head and neck, liver or kidney cancer.

The rearrangement uses TRBV5-3 and TRBJ2-7, with D unclear. TRBV5-3 is placed among ORFs of uncertain function. The CDR3 is 13 amino acids. V was clipped by 4 bases and J by 6 bases, with 14 bases between them. The CDR3 DNA sequence: TGTGCCAGAAGCCTCCCGGATGGCCTCGAGCAGTACTTC. Encoded protein: CARSLPDGLEQYF.

This clone is medium-sized by share. The chain employs TRBV7-9 and TRBJ2-7; tentatively, D is TRBD1 (6 bases). Germline lookup yields CDR1 SEHNR and CDR2 FQNEAQ (reference sequence). This CDR3 is built from 14 residues. Deletions cut 2 bases from V and 1 base from J, with 9 bases between. Written as DNA, the CDR3 is TGTGCCAGCAGCTTATCCACAGGGTCCTACGAGCAGTACTTC. Protein sequence: CASSLSTGSYEQYF.

The chain recombines TRBV27 with TRBJ1-6, with D perhaps TRBD1 (5 bases). The V gene's germline CDR1 is MNHEY and CDR2 SMNVEV (reference sequence). V lost 3 bases, J lost 10 bases, and 16 bases lay in between. This CDR3 is built from 15 residues. CDR3 sequence: CASSFSGGSHSPLHF. As DNA, the CDR3 is TGTGCCAGCAGTTTTTCGGGGGGAAGTCACTCACCCCTCCACTTT.

This sequence joins TRBV10-2 and TRBJ2-7; D ambiguous. Germline-derived CDR1 and CDR2 are WSHSY and SAAADI. Trimming left V 8 bases short and J 0 bases short, with 14 bases between. This CDR3 has 14 residues. This CDR3 reads CASLSVISSYEQYF. CDR3 DNA sequence: TGCGCCAGCTTATCTGTCATCAGCTCCTACGAGCAGTACTTC.

The V and J genes are TRBV4-1 and TRBJ1-1; 7 positions agree with TRBD1. V dropped 5 bases and J dropped 7; count of bases not matched to a gene: 10. The CDR3 is 14 residues long. Germline V gene lookup returns CDR1 MGHRA and CDR2 YSYEKL. The CDR3 nucleotides are TGCGCCAGCAGCATCTATTCACAGGGGAATGAAGCTTTCTTT. As protein: CASSIYSQGNEAFF.

This chain connects TRBV6-5 to TRBJ1-1; D is possibly TRBD1 (5 bases). The CDR3 runs 15 residues. V was pared by 5 bases and J by 1 base, with 14 bases between. Looked up from germline, CDR1 is MNHEY and CDR2 is SVGAGI. The CDR3 loop is CASSTLGTSNTEAFF. DNA of the CDR3: TGTGCCAGCAGTACCCTGGGGACGTCGAACACTGAAGCTTTCTTT.

In this sample, this clone turned up once. The rearrangement uses TRBV27 and TRBJ2-5; D gene uncertain. Germline V lookup: CDR1 MNHEY, CDR2 SMNVEV (reference sequence). This CDR3 has 15 residues. The V end was cut by 5 bases, the J end by 5 bases, with 18 bases between. The CDR3 DNA follows: TGTGCCAGCAGTCCCTCCCTGGCATATGAGGAGACCCAGTACTTC. Translation: CASSPSLAYEETQYF.

The chain couples TRBV19 to TRBJ2-7; a possible D gene is TRBD1 (6 bases). The CDR3 loop spans 18 amino acids. The V end was cut by 3 bases, the J end by 0 bases, with 21 bases between. Per the germline V gene, CDR1 is LNHDA and CDR2 is SQIVND (reference sequence). CDR3 loop: CASSIGSGQPLSSYEQYF. The DNA for the CDR3 is TGTGCCAGTAGTATTGGGTCCGGACAGCCCTTAAGCTCCTACGAGCAGTACTTC.

The chain carries TRBV19 and TRBJ2-1; 7 bases align to TRBD1. The CDR3 has 15 amino acids. The V and J ends lost 3 bases and 0 bases, in that order; junction bases with no gene match: 2. Per the germline V gene, CDR1 is LNHDA and CDR2 is SQIVND (reference sequence). The CDR3 spells CASSIDRASYNEQFF. The CDR3 DNA reads TGTGCCAGTAGTATCGACAGGGCCTCCTACAATGAGCAGTTCTTC.

The chain couples TRBV7-3 to TRBJ2-7; TRBD1 agrees at 10 bases. V was pared by 2 bases and J by 3 bases, with 13 bases of the junction left unmatched. CDR1 is SGHTA, CDR2 FQGTGA, per germline. This CDR3 spans 18 amino acids. CDR3 nucleotides: TGTGCCAGCAGCTTACTCGGACAGGGGGGTAGAGCCGGCTACGAGCAGTACTTC. This sequence encodes CASSLLGQGGRAGYEQYF.